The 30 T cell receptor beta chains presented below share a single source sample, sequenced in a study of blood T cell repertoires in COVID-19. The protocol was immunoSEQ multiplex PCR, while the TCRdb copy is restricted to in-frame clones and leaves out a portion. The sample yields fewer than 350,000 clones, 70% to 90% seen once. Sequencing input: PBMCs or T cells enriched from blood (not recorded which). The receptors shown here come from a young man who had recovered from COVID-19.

The CDR3 sequence: CASSPGGNHSPLHF. The CDR3 nucleotides read TGTGCCAGCAGCCCGGGGGGGAACCATTCACCCCTCCACTTT. This chain joins TRBV7-9 and TRBJ1-6, with TRBD1 as a possible D gene (5 bases). This CDR3 comprises 14 residues. The ends were cut back, 5 bases at V and 8 bases at J, with 13 bases in the middle. CDR1 and CDR2 from the germline V gene are SEHNR and FQNEAQ (reference sequence).

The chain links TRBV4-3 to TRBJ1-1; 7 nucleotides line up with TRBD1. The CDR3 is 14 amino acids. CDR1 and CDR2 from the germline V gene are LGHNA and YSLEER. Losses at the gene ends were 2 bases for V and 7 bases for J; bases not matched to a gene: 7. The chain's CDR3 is CASSQLSRGNEAFF. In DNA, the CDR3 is TGCGCCAGCAGCCAATTATCCAGGGGGAATGAAGCTTTCTTT.

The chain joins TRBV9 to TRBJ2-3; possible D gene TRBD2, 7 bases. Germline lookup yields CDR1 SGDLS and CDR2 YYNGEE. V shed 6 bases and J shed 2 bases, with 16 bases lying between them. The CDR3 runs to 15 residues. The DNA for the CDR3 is TGTGCCAGCACCCTTTCGGGGGGCTTCACAGATACGCAGTATTTT. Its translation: CASTLSGGFTDTQYF.

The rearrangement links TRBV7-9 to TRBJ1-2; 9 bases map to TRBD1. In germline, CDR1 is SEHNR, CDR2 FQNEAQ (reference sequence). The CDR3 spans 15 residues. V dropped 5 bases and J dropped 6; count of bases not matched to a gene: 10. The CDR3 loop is CASSPTGTGPHGYTF. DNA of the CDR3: TGTGCCAGCAGCCCGACCGGGACAGGGCCCCATGGCTACACCTTC.

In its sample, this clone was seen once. CDR3 in DNA: TGTGCCAGCAGCTCGTATGACAGTACTAATGAGCAGTTCTTC. This codes for CASSSYDSTNEQFF. This chain links TRBV7-2 with TRBJ2-1, with TRBD1 as a possible D gene (5 bases). The CDR3 totals 14 residues. V was cut by 4 bases and J by 7 bases, with 14 bases left in between. The germline gives CDR1 SGHTA, CDR2 FQGNSA.

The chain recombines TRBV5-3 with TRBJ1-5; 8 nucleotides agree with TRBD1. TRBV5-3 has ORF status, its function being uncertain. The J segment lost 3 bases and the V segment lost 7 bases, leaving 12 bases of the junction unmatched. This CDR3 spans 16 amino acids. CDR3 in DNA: TGTGCCAGATTCCTCCAGGGGGCGCAAGACAATCAGCCCCAGCATTTT. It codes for CARFLQGAQDNQPQHF.

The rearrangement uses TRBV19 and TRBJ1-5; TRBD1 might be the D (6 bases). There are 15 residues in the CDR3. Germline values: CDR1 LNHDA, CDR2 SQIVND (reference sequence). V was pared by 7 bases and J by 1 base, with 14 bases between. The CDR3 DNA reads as TGTGCCAGTAATCTCGGGGGGGGCAGCAATCAGCCCCAGCATTTT. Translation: CASNLGGGSNQPQHF.

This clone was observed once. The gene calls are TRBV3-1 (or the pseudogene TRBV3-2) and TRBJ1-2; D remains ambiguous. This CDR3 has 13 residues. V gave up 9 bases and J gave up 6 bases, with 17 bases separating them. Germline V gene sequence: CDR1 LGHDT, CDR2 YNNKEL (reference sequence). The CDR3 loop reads CASGREGFNGYTF. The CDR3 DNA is TGTGCCAGTGGGAGGGAAGGGTTTAATGGCTACACCTTC.

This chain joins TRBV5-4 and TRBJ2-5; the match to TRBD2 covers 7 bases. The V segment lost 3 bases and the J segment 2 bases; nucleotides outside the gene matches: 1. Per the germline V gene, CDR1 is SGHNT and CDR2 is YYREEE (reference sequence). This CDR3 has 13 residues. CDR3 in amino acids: CASSWGGQETQYF. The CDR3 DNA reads TGTGCCAGCAGCTGGGGAGGGCAAGAGACCCAGTACTTC.

Written as DNA, the CDR3 is TGTGCCAGCTCACCGGACAGGGGCGGGCGAGAGACCCAGTACTTC. Translation: CASSPDRGGRETQYF. The chain combines TRBV18 with TRBJ2-5; the match to TRBD1 covers 9 bases. CDR3 size: 15 residues. Germline CDR1 and CDR2: KGHSH and LQKENI. Trimming at V came to 3 bases and at J to 4 bases, leaving 6 bases not matched to a gene.

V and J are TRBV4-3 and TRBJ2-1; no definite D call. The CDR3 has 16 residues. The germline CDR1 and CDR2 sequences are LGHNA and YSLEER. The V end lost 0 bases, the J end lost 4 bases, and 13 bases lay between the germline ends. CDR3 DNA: TGCGCCAGCAGCCAAGATTGGTGGCAGGTGTACAATGAGCAGTTCTTC. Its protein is CASSQDWWQVYNEQFF.

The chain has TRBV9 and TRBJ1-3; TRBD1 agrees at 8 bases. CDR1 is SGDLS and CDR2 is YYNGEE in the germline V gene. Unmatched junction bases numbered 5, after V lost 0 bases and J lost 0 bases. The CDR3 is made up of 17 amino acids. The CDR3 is CASSVGFGTGSGNTIYF. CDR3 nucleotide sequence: TGTGCCAGCAGCGTAGGTTTTGGGACAGGCTCTGGAAACACCATATATTTT.

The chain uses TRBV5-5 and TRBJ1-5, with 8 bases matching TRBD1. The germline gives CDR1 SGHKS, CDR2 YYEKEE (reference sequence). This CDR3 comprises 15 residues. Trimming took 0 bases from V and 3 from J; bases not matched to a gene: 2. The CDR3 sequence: CASSLGTGINQPQHF. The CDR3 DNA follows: TGTGCCAGCAGCTTGGGGACAGGGATCAATCAGCCCCAGCATTTT.

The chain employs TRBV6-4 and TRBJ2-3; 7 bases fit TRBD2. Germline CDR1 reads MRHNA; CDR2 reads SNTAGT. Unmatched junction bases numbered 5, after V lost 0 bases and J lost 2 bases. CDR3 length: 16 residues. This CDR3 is CASSDSSSGSTDTQYF. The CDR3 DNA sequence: TGTGCCAGCAGTGACTCGTCTAGCGGTTCCACAGATACGCAGTATTTT.

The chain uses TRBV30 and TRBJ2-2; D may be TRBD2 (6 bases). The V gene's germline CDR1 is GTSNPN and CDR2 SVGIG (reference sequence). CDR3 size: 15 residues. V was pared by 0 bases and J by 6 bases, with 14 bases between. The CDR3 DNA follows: TGTGCCTGGAGTGTAGTGGCACTAGCATCCGGGGAGCTGTTTTTT. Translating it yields CAWSVVALASGELFF.

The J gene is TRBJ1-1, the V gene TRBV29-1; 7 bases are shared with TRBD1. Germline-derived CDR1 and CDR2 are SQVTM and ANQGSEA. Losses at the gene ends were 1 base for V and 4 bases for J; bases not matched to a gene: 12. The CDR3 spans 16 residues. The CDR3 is CSVEAVAGGLSTEAFF. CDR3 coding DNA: TGCAGCGTTGAAGCCGTGGCAGGGGGTCTAAGCACTGAAGCTTTCTTT.

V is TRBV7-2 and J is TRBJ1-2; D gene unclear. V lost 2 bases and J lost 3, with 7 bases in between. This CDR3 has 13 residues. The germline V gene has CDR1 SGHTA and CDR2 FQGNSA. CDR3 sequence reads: CASSLSADYGYTF. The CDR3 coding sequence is TGTGCCAGCAGCTTATCTGCGGACTATGGCTACACCTTC.

The DNA of the CDR3 is TGTGCCAGTCGCCGAGCGGGACAGGGTATTAATCAGCCCCAGCATTTT. It encodes CASRRAGQGINQPQHF. V usage is TRBV19 and J usage is TRBJ1-5; 9 bases fit TRBD1. Looked up from germline, CDR1 is LNHDA and CDR2 is SQIVND (reference sequence). V lost 8 bases, J lost 4 bases, and 12 bases stayed unmatched. The CDR3 is made up of 16 amino acids.

CDR3 nucleotides: TGTGCCAGCAGACAGGGGGCTGGGAGCAATCAGCCCCAGCATTTT. It translates to CASRQGAGSNQPQHF. V and J are TRBV27 and TRBJ1-5, with 9 bases that match TRBD1. This CDR3 is 15 amino acids long. The germline V gene encodes CDR1 MNHEY and CDR2 SMNVEV (reference sequence). With V trimmed by 6 bases and J by 1 base, 4 bases remained unmatched.

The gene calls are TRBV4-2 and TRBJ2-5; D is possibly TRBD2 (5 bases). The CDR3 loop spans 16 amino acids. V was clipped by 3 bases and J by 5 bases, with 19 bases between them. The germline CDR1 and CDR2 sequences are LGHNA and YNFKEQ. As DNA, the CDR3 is TGTGCCAGCAGCCACGGAGAAAGCGGACGCGGGGAGACCCAGTACTTC. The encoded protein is CASSHGESGRGETQYF.

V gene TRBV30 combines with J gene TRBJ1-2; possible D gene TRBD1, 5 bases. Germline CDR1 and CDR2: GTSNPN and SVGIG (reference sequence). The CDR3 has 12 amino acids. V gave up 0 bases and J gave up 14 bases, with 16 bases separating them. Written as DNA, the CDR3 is TGTGCCTGGAGTGTAGAGTATGGGCGGACAACCTTC. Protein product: CAWSVEYGRTTF.

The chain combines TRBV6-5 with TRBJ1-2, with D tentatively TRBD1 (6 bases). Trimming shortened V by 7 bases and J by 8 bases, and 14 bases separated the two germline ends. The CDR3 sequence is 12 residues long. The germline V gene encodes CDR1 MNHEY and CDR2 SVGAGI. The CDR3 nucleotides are TGTGCCAGCACCCAGGCAGGGGCCGGCTACACCTTC. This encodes CASTQAGAGYTF.

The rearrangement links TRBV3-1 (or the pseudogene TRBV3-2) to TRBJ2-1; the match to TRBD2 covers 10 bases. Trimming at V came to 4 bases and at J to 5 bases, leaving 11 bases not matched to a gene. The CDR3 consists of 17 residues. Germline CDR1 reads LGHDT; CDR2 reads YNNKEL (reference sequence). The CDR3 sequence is CASSPGLARTPNNEQFF. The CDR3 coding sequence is TGTGCCAGCAGCCCGGGACTAGCGCGAACCCCCAACAATGAGCAGTTCTTC.

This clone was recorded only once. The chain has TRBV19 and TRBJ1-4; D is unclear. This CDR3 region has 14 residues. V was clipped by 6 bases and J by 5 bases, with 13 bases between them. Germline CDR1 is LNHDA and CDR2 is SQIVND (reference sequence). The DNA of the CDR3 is TGTGCCAGTAGCCGAAAACAGAGAAATGAAAAACTGTTTTTT. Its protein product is CASSRKQRNEKLFF.

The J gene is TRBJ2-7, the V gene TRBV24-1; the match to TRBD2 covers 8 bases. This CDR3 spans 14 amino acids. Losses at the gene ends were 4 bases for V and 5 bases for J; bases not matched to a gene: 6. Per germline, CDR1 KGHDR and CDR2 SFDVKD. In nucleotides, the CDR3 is TGTGCCACCAGTGACCCCGGGAGGGCCCACGAGCAGTACTTC. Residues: CATSDPGRAHEQYF.

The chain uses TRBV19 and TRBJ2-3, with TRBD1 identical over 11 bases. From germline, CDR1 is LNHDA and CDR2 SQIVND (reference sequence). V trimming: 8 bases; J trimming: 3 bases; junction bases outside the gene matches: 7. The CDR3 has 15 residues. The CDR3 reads CASGGQGARTDTQYF. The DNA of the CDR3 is TGTGCCAGTGGCGGACAGGGGGCGCGGACAGATACGCAGTATTTT.

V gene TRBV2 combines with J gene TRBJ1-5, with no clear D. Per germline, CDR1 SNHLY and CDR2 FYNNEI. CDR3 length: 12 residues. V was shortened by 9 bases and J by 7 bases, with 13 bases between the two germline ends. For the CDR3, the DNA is TGTGCCAGTCACTCCTCGGGACAGCCCCAGCATTTT. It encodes CASHSSGQPQHF.

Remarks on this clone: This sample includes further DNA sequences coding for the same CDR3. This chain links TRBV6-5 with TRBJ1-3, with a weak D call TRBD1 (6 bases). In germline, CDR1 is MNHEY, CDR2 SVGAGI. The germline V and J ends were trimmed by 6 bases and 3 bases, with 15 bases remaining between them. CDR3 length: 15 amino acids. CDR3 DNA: TGTGCCAGCAGCCTCGGACAGTCTAGTGGAAACACCATATATTTT. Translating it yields CASSLGQSSGNTIYF.

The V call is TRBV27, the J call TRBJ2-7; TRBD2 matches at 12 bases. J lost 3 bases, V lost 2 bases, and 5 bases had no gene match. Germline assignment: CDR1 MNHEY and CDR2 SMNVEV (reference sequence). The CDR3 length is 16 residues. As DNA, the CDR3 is TGTGCCAGCAGTTTAGGGCCGGGACTAGCGGGCTACGAGCAGTACTTC. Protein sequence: CASSLGPGLAGYEQYF.

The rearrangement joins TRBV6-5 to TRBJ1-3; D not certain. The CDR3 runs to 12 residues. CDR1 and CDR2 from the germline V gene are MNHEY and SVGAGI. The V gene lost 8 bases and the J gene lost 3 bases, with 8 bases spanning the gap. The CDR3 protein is CASGGGGNTIYF. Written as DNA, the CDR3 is TGTGCCAGCGGCGGAGGTGGAAACACCATATATTTT.